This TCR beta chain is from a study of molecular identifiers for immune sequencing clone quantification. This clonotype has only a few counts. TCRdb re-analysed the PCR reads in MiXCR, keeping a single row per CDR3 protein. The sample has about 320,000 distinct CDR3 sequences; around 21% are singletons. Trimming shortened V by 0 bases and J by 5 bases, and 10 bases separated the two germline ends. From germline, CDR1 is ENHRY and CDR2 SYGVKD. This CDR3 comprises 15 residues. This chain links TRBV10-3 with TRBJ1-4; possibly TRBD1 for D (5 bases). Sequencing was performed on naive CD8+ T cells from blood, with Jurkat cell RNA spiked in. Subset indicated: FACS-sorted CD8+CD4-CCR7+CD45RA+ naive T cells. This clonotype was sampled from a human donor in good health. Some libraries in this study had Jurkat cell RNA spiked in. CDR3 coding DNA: TGTGCCATCAGTGAGTCGAATCGGGGGAATGAAAAACTGTTTTTT. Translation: CAISESNRGNEKLFF.